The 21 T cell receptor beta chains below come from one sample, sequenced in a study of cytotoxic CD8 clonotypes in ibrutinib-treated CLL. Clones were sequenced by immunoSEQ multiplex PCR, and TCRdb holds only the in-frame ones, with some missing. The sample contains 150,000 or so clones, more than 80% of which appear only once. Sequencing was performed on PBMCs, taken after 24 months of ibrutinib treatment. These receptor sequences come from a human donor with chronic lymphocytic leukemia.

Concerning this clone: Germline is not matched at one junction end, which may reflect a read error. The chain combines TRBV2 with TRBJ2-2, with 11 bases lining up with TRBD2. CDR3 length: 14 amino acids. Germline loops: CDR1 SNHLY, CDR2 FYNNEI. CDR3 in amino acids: CSASGGPNTGELFF. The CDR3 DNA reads TGCTCGGCTAGCGGGGGGCCGAACACCGGGGAGCTGTTTTTT.

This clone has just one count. CDR3 nucleotide sequence: TGTGCCAGCAGTGAACCACAGCGTCAGTACACTGAAGCTTTCTTT. It codes for CASSEPQRQYTEAFF. The rearrangement links TRBV25-1 to TRBJ1-1; D uncertain. Germline-derived CDR1 and CDR2 are MGHDK and SYGVNS. The V end was cut by 2 bases, the J end by 3 bases, with 13 bases between. This CDR3 spans 15 amino acids.

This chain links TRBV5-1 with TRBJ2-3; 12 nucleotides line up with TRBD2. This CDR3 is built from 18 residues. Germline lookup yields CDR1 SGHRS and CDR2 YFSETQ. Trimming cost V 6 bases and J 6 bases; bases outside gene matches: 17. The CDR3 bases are TGCGCCAGCACGCCGATATGGACTAGCGGGAAGTCGCCTGATACGCAGTATTTT. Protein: CASTPIWTSGKSPDTQYF.

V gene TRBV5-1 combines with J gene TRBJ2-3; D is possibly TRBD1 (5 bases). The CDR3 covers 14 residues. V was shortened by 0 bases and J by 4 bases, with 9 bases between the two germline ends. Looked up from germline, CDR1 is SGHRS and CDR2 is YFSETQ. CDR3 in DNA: TGCGCCAGCAGCTTGGAATGGGGCTCAGATACGCAGTATTTT. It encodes CASSLEWGSDTQYF.

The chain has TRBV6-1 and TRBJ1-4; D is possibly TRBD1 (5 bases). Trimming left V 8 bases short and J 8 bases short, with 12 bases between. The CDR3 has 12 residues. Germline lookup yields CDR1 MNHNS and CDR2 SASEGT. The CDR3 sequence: CASLWRGEKLFF. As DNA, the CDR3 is TGTGCCAGCCTCTGGCGGGGGGAAAAACTGTTTTTT.

Here the CDR3 reads CASSIGPLPKYSNQPQHF. The CDR3 coding sequence is TGTGCCAGTAGTATAGGACCGCTCCCGAAATATAGCAATCAGCCCCAGCATTTT. The V call is TRBV19, the J call TRBJ1-5; no reliable D call. The CDR3 has 18 residues. V gave up 1 base and J gave up 0 bases, with 16 bases separating them. Germline lookup yields CDR1 LNHDA and CDR2 SQIVND (reference sequence).

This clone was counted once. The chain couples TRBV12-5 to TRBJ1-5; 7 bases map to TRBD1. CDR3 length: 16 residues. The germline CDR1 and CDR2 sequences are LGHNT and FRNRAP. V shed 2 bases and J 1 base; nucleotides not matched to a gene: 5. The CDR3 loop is CASGLLRGGSNQPQHF. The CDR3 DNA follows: TGTGCTAGTGGTTTGCTCAGGGGGGGCAGCAATCAGCCCCAGCATTTT.

The CDR3 coding sequence is TGTGCCAGCAGTGAAGCGGACAGTCCTGGCAATCAGCCCCAGCATTTT. It encodes CASSEADSPGNQPQHF. The chain has TRBV2 and TRBJ1-5; D is possibly TRBD1 (6 bases). The germline CDR1 and CDR2 sequences are SNHLY and FYNNEI. CDR3 length: 16 residues. V gave up 0 bases and J gave up 2 bases, with 11 bases separating them.

The CDR3: CAQRGGRNEQYF. CDR3 bases: TGTGCACAGAGGGGGGGCAGGAACGAGCAGTACTTC. The V and J genes are TRBV30 and TRBJ2-7; weak D call: TRBD2 (7 bases). The CDR3 has 12 residues. CDR1 is GTSNPN and CDR2 is SVGIG in the germline V gene (reference sequence).

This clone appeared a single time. The CDR3, as DNA: TGTGCCAGCTCACCGACAGGGTTAGCCCGACTCGGGTACTACGAGCAGTACTTC. Amino acid sequence: CASSPTGLARLGYYEQYF. The rearrangement links TRBV18 to TRBJ2-7, with 7 bases lining up with TRBD1. This CDR3 has 18 amino acids. The V and J ends lost 3 bases and 3 bases, in that order; junction bases with no gene match: 17. CDR1 and CDR2 (germline): KGHSH, LQKENI.

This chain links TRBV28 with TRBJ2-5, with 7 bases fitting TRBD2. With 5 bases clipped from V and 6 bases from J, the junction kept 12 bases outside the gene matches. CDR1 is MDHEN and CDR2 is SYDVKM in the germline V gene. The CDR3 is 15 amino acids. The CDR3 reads CASSATSAGEKTQYF. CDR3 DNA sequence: TGTGCCAGCAGTGCAACTAGCGCCGGCGAAAAGACCCAGTACTTC.

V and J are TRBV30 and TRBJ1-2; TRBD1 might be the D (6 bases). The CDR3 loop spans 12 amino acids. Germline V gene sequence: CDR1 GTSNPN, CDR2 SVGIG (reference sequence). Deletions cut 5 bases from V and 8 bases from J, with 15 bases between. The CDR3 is CAWASGARGYTF. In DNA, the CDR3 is TGTGCCTGGGCCTCAGGGGCTAGGGGCTACACCTTC.

This CDR3 is CASSPPSGSEKLFF. The CDR3 DNA reads as TGTGCCAGCTCACCACCGTCAGGGAGTGAAAAACTGTTTTTT. The chain combines TRBV18 with TRBJ1-4, with TRBD1 as a possible D gene (5 bases). V lost 0 bases and J lost 7, with 9 bases in between. CDR1 and CDR2 (germline): KGHSH, LQKENI. The CDR3 extends over 14 amino acids.

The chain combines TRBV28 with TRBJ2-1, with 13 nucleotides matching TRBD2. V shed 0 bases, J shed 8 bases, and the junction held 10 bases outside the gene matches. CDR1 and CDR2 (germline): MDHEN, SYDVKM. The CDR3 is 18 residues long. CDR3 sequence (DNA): TGTGCCAGCAGTTTATGGGGAGTCACTAGCGGGAGGGTTCATGAGCAGTTCTTC. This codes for CASSLWGVTSGRVHEQFF.

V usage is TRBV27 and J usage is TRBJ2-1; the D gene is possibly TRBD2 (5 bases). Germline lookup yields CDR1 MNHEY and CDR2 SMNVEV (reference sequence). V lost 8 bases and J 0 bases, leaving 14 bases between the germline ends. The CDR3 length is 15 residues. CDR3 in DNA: TGTGCCAGCGGACTCCTCGGTAGCTCCTACAATGAGCAGTTCTTC. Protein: CASGLLGSSYNEQFF.

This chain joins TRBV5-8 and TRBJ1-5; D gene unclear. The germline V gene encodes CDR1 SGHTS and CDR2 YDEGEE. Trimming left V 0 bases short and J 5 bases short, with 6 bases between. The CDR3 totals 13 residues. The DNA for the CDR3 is TGTGCCAGCAGCTTGGAGCAGGATCAGCCCCAGCATTTT. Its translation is CASSLEQDQPQHF.

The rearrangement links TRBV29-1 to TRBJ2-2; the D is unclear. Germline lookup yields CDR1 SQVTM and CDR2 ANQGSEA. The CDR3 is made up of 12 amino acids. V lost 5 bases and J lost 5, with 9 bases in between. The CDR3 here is CSVTQETGELFF. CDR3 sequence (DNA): TGCAGCGTTACCCAGGAGACCGGGGAGCTGTTTTTT.

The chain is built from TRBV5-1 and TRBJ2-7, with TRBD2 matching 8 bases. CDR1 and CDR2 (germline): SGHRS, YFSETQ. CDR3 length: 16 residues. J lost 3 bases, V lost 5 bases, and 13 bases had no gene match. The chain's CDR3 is CASRGTSGREVYEQYF. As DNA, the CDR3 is TGCGCCAGCAGGGGTACATCCGGGCGGGAGGTCTACGAGCAGTACTTC.

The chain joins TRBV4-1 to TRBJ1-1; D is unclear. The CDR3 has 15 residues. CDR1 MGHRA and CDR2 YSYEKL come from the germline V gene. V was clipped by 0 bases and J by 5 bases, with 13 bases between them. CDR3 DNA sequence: TGCGCCAGCAGCCAAGATTCCGGGCCCAGGACTGAAGCTTTCTTT. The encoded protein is CASSQDSGPRTEAFF.

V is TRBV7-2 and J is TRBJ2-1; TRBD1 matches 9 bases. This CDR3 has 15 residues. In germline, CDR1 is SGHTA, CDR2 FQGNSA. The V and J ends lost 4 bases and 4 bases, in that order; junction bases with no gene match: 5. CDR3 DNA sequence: TGTGCCAGCAGCTCCCGACAGGGGGGTTACAATGAGCAGTTCTTC. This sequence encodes CASSSRQGGYNEQFF.

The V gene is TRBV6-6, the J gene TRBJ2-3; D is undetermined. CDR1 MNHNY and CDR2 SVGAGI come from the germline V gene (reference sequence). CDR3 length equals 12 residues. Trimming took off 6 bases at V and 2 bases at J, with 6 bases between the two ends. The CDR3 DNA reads TGTGCCAGCAGCCCTTCCACAGATACGCAGTATTTT. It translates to CASSPSTDTQYF.